This TCR beta chain was profiled in a study of regulatory T cells in long-lasting Graves disease. To note about this clonotype: Its antigen is unknown. This CDR3 is missing its conserved last phenylalanine or tryptophan, likely due to a read error.

General study points: Fewer public clonotypes were shared by new patients (approximately 1,000) than by persistent patients (approximately 2,700). Repertoires from persistent disease leaned toward TRBV28, TRBJ1-2 and TRBJ2-5.

Time point here: persistent/refractory GD, antithyroid drugs over 5 years with positive TRAb. From PBMCs, RNA was extracted and then used to make the TCR library. American Thyroid Association guidelines were used to diagnose Graves' disease. In building TCR beta libraries, iRepertoire HTBI primers were used together with Arm-PCR of CDR3 regions. Authors' processing steps: Across all samples, roughly 60 TRBV segments and 15 or so TRBJ segments were identified. TCRdb re-called the multiplex PCR reads with MiXCR, one entry per CDR3 protein. The V and J calls and clone size are TCRdb's, not the authors'. The sample has 350,000 to 500,000 distinct CDR3 sequences, around a fifth seen once. The CDR3 has 15 residues. The ends lost 6 bases at V and 6 bases at J; junction bases unmatched: 12. Looked up from germline, CDR1 is MNHEY and CDR2 is SMNVEV (reference sequence).

The sample here was peripheral blood mononuclear cells (PBMCs), taken when the disease was refractory, from a patient treated with antithyroid drugs. The sequence derives from a female donor with Graves disease. The chain joins TRBV27 to TRBJ2-7, with 9 bases that match TRBD2. The CDR3 loop is CASSLGSAGGSEQYL. In DNA, the CDR3 is TGTGCCAGCAGCCTCGGGTCTGCGGGAGGGTCCGAGCAGTACCTC.